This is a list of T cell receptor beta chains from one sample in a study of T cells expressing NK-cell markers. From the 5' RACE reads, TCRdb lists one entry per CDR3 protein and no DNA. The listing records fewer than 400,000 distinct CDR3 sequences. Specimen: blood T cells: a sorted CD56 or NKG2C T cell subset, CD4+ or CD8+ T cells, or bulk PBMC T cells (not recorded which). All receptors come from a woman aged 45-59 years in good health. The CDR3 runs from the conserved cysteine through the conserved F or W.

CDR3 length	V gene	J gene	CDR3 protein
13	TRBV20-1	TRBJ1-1	CSASNRGGFEAFF
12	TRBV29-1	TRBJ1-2	CSVTTGESGYTF
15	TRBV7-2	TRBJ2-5	CASSPQGTVQETQYF
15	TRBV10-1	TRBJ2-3	CASSESRWSTDTQYF
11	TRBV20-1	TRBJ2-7	CSARDLGEQYF
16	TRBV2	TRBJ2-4	CASIRRDTLSKNIQYF
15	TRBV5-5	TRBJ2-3	CASSLVGLRTDTQYF
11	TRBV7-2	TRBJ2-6	CASSRRPVLTF
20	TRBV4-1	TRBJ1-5	CASSQGPLRGSQGANQPQHF
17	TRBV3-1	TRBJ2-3	CASSQEGTSGPTDTQYF
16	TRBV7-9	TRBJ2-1	CASSLVDIRPYNEQFF